This TCR beta chain was obtained from a study of HIV-infected children after antiretroviral therapy interruption. This clonotype was picked up many times. The TCR library was built from RNA with a 3' RACE protocol and unique molecular identifiers. MiXCR, applied by TCRdb to the 3' RACE reads, yields one record per CDR3 protein. The repertoire includes about 15,000 distinct CDR3 sequences, around 3.3% of them detected once, and less than 40% sits in the top ten. Germline V gene data show CDR1 as DFQATT and CDR2 as SNEGSKA (reference sequence). J was trimmed by 2 bases and V by 5 bases; bases with no gene match: 1. The CDR3 has 12 amino acids. Sample treatment: PENTA 11 planned treatment interruption arm or continuous ART arm.

The material sequenced was CD45RO+ CD8+ T cells from PBMCs, pooled from several time points, taken from a donor given antiretroviral therapy, either interrupted or continuous. As for subset: memory CD8+ CD45RO+ CD45RA- T cells. The chain couples TRBV20-1 to TRBJ2-7; 9 bases are a match to TRBD1. The sequence was collected from a pool of human donors with HIV. The DNA for the CDR3 is TGCAGTGCTTGGACAGGGGCCTACGAGCAGTACTTC. It is translated as CSAWTGAYEQYF.